The 31 T cell receptor beta chains below all came from one sample that was sequenced in a study of cytomegalovirus exposure and HLA in healthy donors. The PCR made use of 60 Vbeta and 13 Jbeta primers. Only in-frame clones appear in the TCRdb table, and some are missing; sequencing was by immunoSEQ multiplex PCR. The repertoire has 200,000 or so clones, roughly 80% of them found once; the top ten carry around 1.7%. The sample taken for sequencing was PBMCs. The origin of the receptors is a man aged 50-59 years in good health and CMV-seronegative.

This clone appeared a single time. The CDR3 nucleotides are TGCGCCAGCAGCTTGCGGGATTTAGGCGAAAGAGGCTATGGCTACACCTTC. It codes for CASSLRDLGERGYGYTF. The chain links TRBV5-1 to TRBJ1-2; unclear D gene. Between the trimmed V and J ends, which lost 1 base and 4 bases, there was a span of 20 bases. The V gene's germline CDR1 is SGHRS and CDR2 YFSETQ. The CDR3 covers 17 residues.

The chain has TRBV28 and TRBJ1-2, with D perhaps matching TRBD1 (5 bases). The CDR3 has 15 amino acids. Trimming pared 4 bases from V and 7 bases from J, leaving 19 bases between. The V gene's germline CDR1 is MDHEN and CDR2 SYDVKM. The CDR3 protein is CASSSPLSGRGGYTF. Here the CDR3 DNA reads TGTGCCAGCAGTTCCCCCCTTAGTGGGAGGGGTGGCTACACCTTC.

The V call is TRBV7-2, the J call TRBJ2-7, with a weak D call TRBD1 (7 bases). In germline, CDR1 is SGHTA, CDR2 FQGNSA. V lost 8 bases, J lost 7 bases, and 21 bases lay in between. The CDR3 has 14 residues. The CDR3 DNA sequence: TGTGCCAGCTGTCTGGACAGGAGGGGGTGTGAGCAGTACTTC. Protein sequence: CASCLDRRGCEQYF.

The rearrangement uses TRBV6-6 and TRBJ2-7; 8 bases are shared with TRBD1. J lost 6 bases, V lost 6 bases, and 1 base had no gene match. In germline, CDR1 is MNHNY, CDR2 SVGAGI (reference sequence). CDR3 size: 11 residues. The CDR3 is CASRDRGEQYF. Written as DNA, the CDR3 is TGTGCCAGCAGAGACAGGGGCGAGCAGTACTTC.

This chain uses TRBV7-2 with TRBJ1-1; 9 bases line up with TRBD1. The CDR3 length is 14 residues. The V gene's germline CDR1 is SGHTA and CDR2 FQGNSA. V dropped 1 base and J dropped 4; count of bases not matched to a gene: 1. This CDR3 reads CASSLDRGPTEAFF. CDR3 DNA sequence: TGTGCCAGCAGCTTAGACAGGGGGCCCACTGAAGCTTTCTTT.

CDR3 loop: CASSALGRLVEKLFF. The DNA of the CDR3 is TGTGCCAGCTCAGCCCTGGGGCGGCTAGTTGAAAAACTGTTTTTT. V usage is TRBV18 and J usage is TRBJ1-4; D perhaps matches TRBD1 (5 bases). Germline CDR1 and CDR2: KGHSH and LQKENI. The V gene lost 5 bases and the J gene lost 7 bases, with 17 bases spanning the gap. This CDR3 contains 15 residues.

This chain uses TRBV2 with TRBJ1-1; D possibly corresponds to TRBD1 (5 bases). Trimming took 6 bases from V and 4 from J, leaving 15 bases between them. Per the germline V gene, CDR1 is SNHLY and CDR2 is FYNNEI. The CDR3 spans 14 residues. The CDR3 is CASSGGGRSTEAFF. CDR3 sequence (DNA): TGTGCCAGCAGCGGGGGAGGGCGGAGCACTGAAGCTTTCTTT. The complete variable domain, with remaining parts taken from reference TRBV2 and TRBJ1-1, reads EPEVTQTPSHQVTQMGQEVILRCVPISNHLYFYWYRQILGQKVEFLVSFYNNEISEKSEIFDDQFSVERPDGSNFTLKIRSTKLEDSAMYFCASSGGGRSTEAFFGQGTRLTVV.

The rearrangement links TRBV6-5 to TRBJ2-3, with TRBD1 matching over 8 bases. The CDR3 loop spans 15 amino acids. Trimming removed 0 bases from V and 5 bases from J; junction bases left unmatched: 4. Germline values: CDR1 MNHEY, CDR2 SVGAGI. The CDR3 sequence: CASSYSTGVGDTQYF. Here the CDR3 DNA reads TGTGCCAGCAGTTACTCGACAGGGGTGGGAGATACGCAGTATTTT.

This clone was found a few times. The gene calls are TRBV10-2 and TRBJ2-7; 10 bases map to TRBD1. Germline CDR1 and CDR2: WSHSY and SAAADI. This CDR3 contains 14 residues. Losses at the gene ends were 6 bases for V and 1 base for J; bases not matched to a gene: 3. CDR3 DNA: TGCGCCAGCAGAATGGGACAGGGGTCCTACGAGCAGTACTTC. Its translation is CASRMGQGSYEQYF.

CDR3 region: CASSGDSGTPSYEQYF. For the CDR3, the DNA is TGTGCCAGCAGTGGGGATTCCGGGACACCGTCCTACGAGCAGTACTTC. The chain recombines TRBV2 with TRBJ2-5; TRBD1 is a possible D gene (6 bases). The DNA end favors TRBJ2-7, so the J call may be wrong. This CDR3 has 16 residues. CDR1 is SNHLY, CDR2 FYNNEI, per germline.

J is TRBJ2-7 and V is TRBV2; D may be TRBD1 (6 bases). This CDR3 has 13 amino acids. Germline V CDR1 and CDR2: SNHLY, FYNNEI. Trimming left V 6 bases short and J 3 bases short, with 12 bases between. The CDR3 loop reads CASSPDRFYEQYF. The DNA for the CDR3 is TGTGCCAGCAGCCCCGACAGGTTCTACGAGCAGTACTTC. The whole variable domain, filled in from reference TRBV2 and TRBJ2-7, reads EPEVTQTPSHQVTQMGQEVILRCVPISNHLYFYWYRQILGQKVEFLVSFYNNEISEKSEIFDDQFSVERPDGSNFTLKIRSTKLEDSAMYFCASSPDRFYEQYFGPGTRLTVT.

The chain uses TRBV28 and TRBJ2-7, with 7 positions matching TRBD2. The length of the CDR3 is 14 residues. Germline V gene lookup returns CDR1 MDHEN and CDR2 SYDVKM. J gave up 5 bases and V 8 bases, and 12 bases lay outside the gene matches. This CDR3 reads CASRSRGVWNEQYF. CDR3 sequence (DNA): TGTGCCAGCCGCAGCCGGGGGGTTTGGAACGAGCAGTACTTC.

The rearrangement links TRBV19 to TRBJ2-1; D not resolved. This CDR3 has 12 amino acids. V lost 3 bases to trimming and J lost 9 bases, with 9 bases between them. Germline CDR1 is LNHDA and CDR2 is SQIVND (reference sequence). The CDR3 DNA reads as TGTGCCAGTAGTATGGGCCGGTTTGAGCAGTTCTTC. This sequence encodes CASSMGRFEQFF.

V and J are TRBV11-2 and TRBJ2-1, with 10 bases identical to TRBD2. The CDR3 sequence is 14 residues long. Germline lookup yields CDR1 SGHAT and CDR2 FQNNGV. The V segment lost 4 bases and the J segment 5 bases; nucleotides outside the gene matches: 2. The DNA of the CDR3 is TGTGCCAGCAGCTCACTAGCGGGAAACAATGAGCAGTTCTTC. Its protein product is CASSSLAGNNEQFF.

The chain carries TRBV18 and TRBJ1-4; unclear D gene. This CDR3 is 14 amino acids long. The V end lost 8 bases, the J end lost 0 bases, and 10 bases lay between the germline ends. CDR1 is KGHSH, CDR2 LQKENI, per germline. The DNA for the CDR3 is TGTGCCAGCACCGACACTTCAACTAATGAAAAACTGTTTTTT. It is translated as CASTDTSTNEKLFF. Supplemented by reference TRBV18 and TRBJ1-4, the full variable domain reads NAGVMQNPRHLVRRRGQEARLRCSPMKGHSHVYWYRQLPEEGLKFMVYLQKENIIDESGMPKERFSAEFPKEGPSILRIQQVVRGDSAAYFCASTDTSTNEKLFFGSGTQLSVL.

This chain links TRBV7-9 with TRBJ1-4, with 9 bases that match TRBD1. The ends lost 3 bases at V and 11 bases at J; junction bases unmatched: 10. The CDR3 sequence is 15 residues long. CDR1 and CDR2 (germline): SEHNR, FQNEAQ (reference sequence). Here the CDR3 DNA reads TGTGCCAGCAGCTTTGTCTTAACAGGGGGCGGGAAACTGTTTTTT. Encoded protein: CASSFVLTGGGKLFF. Together with reference TRBV7-9 and TRBJ1-4, the CDR3 gives the full variable domain: DTGVSQNPRHKITKRGQNVTFRCDPISEHNRLYWYRQTLGQGPEFLTYFQNEAQLEKSRLLSDRFSAERPKGSFSTLEIQRTEQGDSAMYLCASSFVLTGGGKLFFGSGTQLSVL.

The chain is built from TRBV6-4 and TRBJ2-2; TRBD1 agrees at 8 bases. CDR1 is MRHNA and CDR2 is SNTAGT in the germline V gene. The CDR3 covers 15 residues. Trimming removed 5 bases from V and 5 bases from J; junction bases left unmatched: 7. As DNA, the CDR3 is TGTGCCAGCAGTCAATGGACAGGGTCGACCGGGGAGCTGTTTTTT. Translated, it gives CASSQWTGSTGELFF.

The chain joins TRBV15 to TRBJ1-5; TRBD1 is a possible D gene (6 bases). Between the trimmed V and J ends, which lost 0 bases and 3 bases, there was a span of 12 bases. CDR1 and CDR2 from the germline V gene are LNHNV and YYDKDF (reference sequence). The CDR3 extends over 16 amino acids. The CDR3 DNA reads TGTGCCACCAGCAGAGATCCAGGACAGATCAATCAGCCCCAGCATTTT. It is translated as CATSRDPGQINQPQHF.

The chain has TRBV4-2 and TRBJ1-2; TRBD1 might be the D (5 bases). This CDR3 is built from 13 residues. Germline CDR1 and CDR2: LGHNA and YNFKEQ. Trimming left V 0 bases short and J 7 bases short, with 9 bases between. In DNA, the CDR3 is TGTGCCAGCAGCCAAGATCAAAGGGGTGGCTACACCTTC. Its translation is CASSQDQRGGYTF.

This sequence joins TRBV19 and TRBJ1-1, with 11 positions matching TRBD1. The CDR3 spans 16 residues. The V gene's germline CDR1 is LNHDA and CDR2 SQIVND (reference sequence). After removal of 5 bases from V and 4 bases from J, the junction contained 9 bases not matched to a gene. The CDR3 loop reads CASSPRDRGTVTEAFF. CDR3 sequence (DNA): TGTGCCAGTAGTCCCCGGGACAGGGGGACGGTCACTGAAGCTTTCTTT.

V is TRBV30 and J is TRBJ2-2; D might be TRBD1 (6 bases). CDR3 length: 13 amino acids. Per germline, CDR1 GTSNPN and CDR2 SVGIG (reference sequence). Trimming shortened V by 4 bases and J by 0 bases, and 6 bases separated the two germline ends. Written as DNA, the CDR3 is TGTGCCTGGAACAGGGCGAACACCGGGGAGCTGTTTTTT. This gives the protein CAWNRANTGELFF.

The genes are TRBV27 and TRBJ2-7, with TRBD2 as a possible D gene (7 bases). Germline lookup yields CDR1 MNHEY and CDR2 SMNVEV (reference sequence). The V end was cut by 3 bases, the J end by 2 bases, with 17 bases between. The CDR3 is 16 amino acids. The CDR3 sequence: CASSFAGAGIPYEQYF. CDR3 in DNA: TGTGCCAGCAGTTTTGCGGGGGCGGGGATTCCCTACGAGCAGTACTTC.

The V and J genes are TRBV7-9 and TRBJ1-2; D uncertain. Looked up from germline, CDR1 is SEHNR and CDR2 is FQNEAQ (reference sequence). The CDR3 is made up of 14 amino acids. The V and J ends lost 1 base and 5 bases respectively, with 11 bases between them. The CDR3 DNA follows: TGTGCCAGCAGCTTAGGGAGCGGCTTATATGGCTACACCTTC. Amino acids: CASSLGSGLYGYTF.

V is TRBV28 and J is TRBJ2-5; D perhaps matches TRBD1 (5 bases). The germline V and J ends were trimmed by 5 bases and 2 bases, with 9 bases remaining between them. CDR3 length: 13 residues. CDR1 is MDHEN and CDR2 is SYDVKM in the germline V gene. In DNA, the CDR3 is TGTGCCAGCAGTGCCAGGGTGCAAGAGACCCAGTACTTC. It encodes CASSARVQETQYF.

V is TRBV5-4 and J is TRBJ2-7; 10 positions agree with TRBD1. The germline V gene encodes CDR1 SGHNT and CDR2 YYREEE (reference sequence). The CDR3 spans 17 residues. V trimming: 0 bases; J trimming: 2 bases; junction bases outside the gene matches: 8. The CDR3 reads CASSLGVIGTGAYEQYF. Here the CDR3 DNA reads TGTGCCAGCAGCTTGGGTGTAATCGGGACAGGGGCCTACGAGCAGTACTTC.

This chain connects TRBV20-1 to TRBJ2-4; perhaps TRBD2 as D (6 bases). Trimming pared 6 bases from V and 13 bases from J, leaving 13 bases between. CDR3 length equals 10 residues. CDR1 is DFQATT and CDR2 is SNEGSKA in the germline V gene (reference sequence). The CDR3 coding sequence is TGCAGTGCCCGGGACTCTCACCAGTACTTC. Amino acids: CSARDSHQYF.

The chain couples TRBV30 to TRBJ1-5; 7 bases fit TRBD1. This CDR3 spans 14 amino acids. Trimming cost V 2 bases and J 7 bases; bases outside gene matches: 8. Germline lookup yields CDR1 GTSNPN and CDR2 SVGIG (reference sequence). CDR3 residues: CAWSSQGSRQPQHF. The CDR3 coding sequence is TGTGCCTGGAGTTCACAGGGGAGTCGCCAGCCCCAGCATTTT.

This chain uses TRBV9 with TRBJ2-7; TRBD2 matches 8 bases. Germline CDR1 is SGDLS and CDR2 is YYNGEE. Unmatched junction bases numbered 9, after V lost 0 bases and J lost 7 bases. The CDR3 contains 15 residues. The CDR3 DNA reads TGTGCCAGCAGCGTAGCGGGGGGGAGGGCAGGGGAGCAGTACTTC. It encodes CASSVAGGRAGEQYF.

This sequence joins TRBV27 and TRBJ2-1; maybe TRBD1 (6 bases). This CDR3 comprises 13 residues. CDR1 is MNHEY, CDR2 SMNVEV, per germline (reference sequence). Trimming pared 5 bases from V and 8 bases from J, leaving 13 bases between. CDR3: CASSLFRGHEQFF. The CDR3, as DNA: TGTGCCAGCAGTCTATTCAGGGGACATGAGCAGTTCTTC.

This chain connects TRBV7-2 to TRBJ1-1, with D maybe TRBD1 (6 bases). There are 15 residues in the CDR3. The germline V gene encodes CDR1 SGHTA and CDR2 FQGNSA. V gave up 1 base and J gave up 1 base, with 10 bases separating them. DNA of the CDR3: TGTGCCAGCAGCTTAGTACCACAGGGGAACACTGAAGCTTTCTTT. Protein: CASSLVPQGNTEAFF.

The rearrangement uses TRBV6-5 and TRBJ1-2, with TRBD1 matching 7 bases. Germline CDR1 and CDR2: MNHEY and SVGAGI. The CDR3 has 15 residues. Trimming cost V 2 bases and J 6 bases; bases outside gene matches: 9. Here the CDR3 reads CASSYQRQGQNGYTF. CDR3 nucleotides: TGTGCCAGCAGTTACCAACGACAGGGACAAAATGGCTACACCTTC.